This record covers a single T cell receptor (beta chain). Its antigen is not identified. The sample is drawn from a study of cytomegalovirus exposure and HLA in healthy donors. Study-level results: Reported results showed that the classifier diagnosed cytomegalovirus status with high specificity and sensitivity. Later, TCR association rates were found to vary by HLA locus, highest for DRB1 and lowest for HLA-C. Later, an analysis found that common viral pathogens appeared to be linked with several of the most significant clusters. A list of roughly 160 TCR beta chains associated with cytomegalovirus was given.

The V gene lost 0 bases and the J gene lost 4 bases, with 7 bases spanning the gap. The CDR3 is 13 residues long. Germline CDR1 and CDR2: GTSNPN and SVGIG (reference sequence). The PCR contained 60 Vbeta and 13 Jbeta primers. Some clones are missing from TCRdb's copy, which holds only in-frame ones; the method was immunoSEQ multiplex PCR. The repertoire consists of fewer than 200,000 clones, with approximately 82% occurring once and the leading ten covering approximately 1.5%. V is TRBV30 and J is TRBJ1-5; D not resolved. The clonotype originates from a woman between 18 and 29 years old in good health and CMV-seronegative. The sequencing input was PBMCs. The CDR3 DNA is TGTGCCTGGAGTGTGGCGGGTAATCAGCCCCAGCATTTT. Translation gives CAWSVAGNQPQHF.